The T cell receptor beta chain described here comes from a study of blood T cells in healthy people across ages. Per sample, no less than 5.5 micrograms of total RNA were extracted. The CDR3 contains 12 residues. Trimming pared 5 bases from V and 4 bases from J, leaving 8 bases between. Germline V lookup: CDR1 SGHRS, CDR2 YFSETQ. It was with a sample-barcoded 5' primer and a J-beta primer mix that a second PCR of roughly 7 to 12 cycles was run. TCRdb itself ran the 5' RACE reads through MiXCR, one entry per CDR3 protein. The repertoire holds around 650,000 distinct CDR3 sequences, approximately 29% seen once, with 15% in the top ten. This clonotype was seen more than once but under ten times.

This clonotype was sampled from a woman aged 80 or over in good health. J is TRBJ2-3 and V is TRBV5-1; perhaps TRBD1 as D (5 bases). Sequences were obtained from blood. The CDR3 here is CASRATADTQYF. The CDR3, as DNA: TGCGCCAGCAGGGCGACAGCAGATACGCAGTATTTT.